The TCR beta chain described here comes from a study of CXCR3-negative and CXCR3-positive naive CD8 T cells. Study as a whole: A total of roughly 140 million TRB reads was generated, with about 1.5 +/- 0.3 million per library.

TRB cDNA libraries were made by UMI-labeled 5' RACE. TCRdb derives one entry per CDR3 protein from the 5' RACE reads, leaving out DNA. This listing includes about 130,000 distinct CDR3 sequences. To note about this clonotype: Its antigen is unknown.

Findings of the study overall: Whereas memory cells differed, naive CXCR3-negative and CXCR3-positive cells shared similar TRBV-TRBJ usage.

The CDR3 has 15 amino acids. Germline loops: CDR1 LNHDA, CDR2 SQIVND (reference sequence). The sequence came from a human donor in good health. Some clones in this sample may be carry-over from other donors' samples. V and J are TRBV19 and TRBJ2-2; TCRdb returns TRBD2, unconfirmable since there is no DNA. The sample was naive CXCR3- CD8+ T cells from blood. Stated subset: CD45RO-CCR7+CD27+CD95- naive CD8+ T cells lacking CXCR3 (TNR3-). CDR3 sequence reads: CASSIAGTNLGELFF.